These 30 T cell receptor beta chains originate from one sample sequenced in a study of blood T cell repertoires in COVID-19. Assay: immunoSEQ multiplex PCR; the TCRdb copy retains only in-frame clones and omits some. This sample yields 200,000 to 300,000 clones, of which about 86% are seen a single time; almost 2% belongs to the top ten. The sample taken for sequencing was peripheral blood. The receptors come from a young man with active or convalescent COVID-19.

The V gene is TRBV13, the J gene TRBJ2-1; 16 nucleotides match TRBD2. The CDR3 has 18 residues. V gave up 4 bases and J gave up 0 bases; unmatched junction bases: 3. The V gene's germline CDR1 is PRHDT and CDR2 FYEKMQ (reference sequence). CDR3 loop: CASSSGLAGGDSYNEQFF. The CDR3 DNA reads as TGTGCCAGCAGCTCGGGACTAGCGGGGGGGGACTCCTACAATGAGCAGTTCTTC. Variable domain in full (rest from reference TRBV13 and TRBJ2-1): AAGVIQSPRHLIKEKRETATLKCYPIPRHDTVYWYQQGPGQDPQFLISFYEKMQSDKGSIPDRFSAQQFSDYHSELNMSSLELGDSALYFCASSSGLAGGDSYNEQFFGPGTRLTVL.

CDR3 nucleotide sequence: TGCGCCAGCAGCTTGGAAGCGGGGGGGCTAGGTGAGCAGTTCTTC. Amino acids: CASSLEAGGLGEQFF. The gene calls are TRBV5-1 and TRBJ2-1, with TRBD2 identical over 10 bases. Germline V CDR1 and CDR2: SGHRS, YFSETQ. Unmatched junction bases numbered 6, after V lost 0 bases and J lost 9 bases. The CDR3 runs to 15 residues.

This chain uses TRBV19 with TRBJ2-3, with a tentative D call TRBD2 (6 bases). Germline-derived CDR1 and CDR2 are LNHDA and SQIVND (reference sequence). V was cut by 5 bases and J by 8 bases, with 20 bases left in between. The CDR3 consists of 15 residues. The CDR3 region is CASSPMFGGAGTQYF. CDR3 sequence (DNA): TGTGCCAGTAGTCCGATGTTCGGCGGGGCGGGTACGCAGTATTTT.

CDR3 coding DNA: TGCGCCAGCAGCTTGGTTAGCGGGGGCTCTTACCGGGAGACCCAGTACTTC. The encoded protein is CASSLVSGGSYRETQYF. The chain combines TRBV5-1 with TRBJ2-5; TRBD2 agrees at 9 bases. CDR3 length: 17 residues. The germline V gene has CDR1 SGHRS and CDR2 YFSETQ. The J segment lost 5 bases and the V segment lost 0 bases, leaving 11 bases of the junction unmatched.

Only a few counts were recorded for this clone. The rearrangement uses TRBV2 and TRBJ1-3; 7 bases agree with TRBD1. The germline V gene has CDR1 SNHLY and CDR2 FYNNEI. CDR3 length: 15 amino acids. The V gene end was trimmed by 6 bases and the J gene end by 0 bases; junction bases not matched to a gene: 5. CDR3 amino acids: CASSGQAISGNTIYF. The DNA for the CDR3 is TGTGCCAGCAGCGGACAGGCCATCTCTGGAAACACCATATATTTT.

This clone showed up just a few times. The chain links TRBV19 to TRBJ2-2, with 9 positions matching TRBD2. This CDR3 region has 17 residues. Per the germline V gene, CDR1 is LNHDA and CDR2 is SQIVND (reference sequence). V dropped 3 bases and J dropped 6; count of bases not matched to a gene: 11. The CDR3 sequence: CASSIKRGVDVAGELFF. DNA of the CDR3: TGTGCCAGTAGTATCAAGCGGGGGGTGGATGTCGCCGGGGAGCTGTTTTTT.

The chain carries TRBV6-5 and TRBJ2-5; 8 bases are shared with TRBD2. The trim removed 6 bases at V and 3 bases at J, leaving 6 bases unmatched. Germline-derived CDR1 and CDR2 are MNHEY and SVGAGI. The CDR3 is 14 amino acids. CDR3 in DNA: TGTGCCAGCAGCTCCGGGGGGGCAAAAGAGACCCAGTACTTC. It encodes CASSSGGAKETQYF.

This chain joins TRBV30 and TRBJ2-5; D not resolved. The CDR3 is 12 residues long. Germline lookup yields CDR1 GTSNPN and CDR2 SVGIG (reference sequence). Trimming pared 1 base from V and 5 bases from J, leaving 8 bases between. CDR3 sequence: CAWSDNSETQYF. Here the CDR3 DNA reads TGTGCCTGGAGTGATAATAGCGAGACCCAGTACTTC. The whole variable domain, filled in from reference TRBV30 and TRBJ2-5, reads SQTIHQWPATLVQPVGSPLSLECTVEGTSNPNLYWYRQAAGRGLQLLFYSVGIGQISSEVPQNLSASRPQDRQFILSSKKLLLSDSGFYLCAWSDNSETQYFGPGTRLLVL.

The J gene is TRBJ2-1, the V gene TRBV12-3 or TRBV12-4; 7 bases match TRBD1. The CDR3 runs to 12 residues. V lost 8 bases to trimming and J lost 8 bases; unmatched junction nucleotides: 6. Here the CDR3 DNA reads TGTGCCAGCGGGATACAGGGGTATGAGCAGTTCTTC. Its translation is CASGIQGYEQFF.

The V gene is TRBV6-5, the J gene TRBJ2-7; 8 bases agree with TRBD1. Germline lookup yields CDR1 MNHEY and CDR2 SVGAGI. The length of the CDR3 is 14 residues. The ends lost 8 bases at V and 0 bases at J; junction bases unmatched: 6. The CDR3 loop is CASAPGGSSYEQYF. The DNA of the CDR3 is TGTGCCAGCGCGCCAGGGGGCTCCTCCTACGAGCAGTACTTC.

This chain links TRBV4-1 with TRBJ1-1, with TRBD1 identical over 12 bases. With V trimmed by 4 bases and J by 5 bases, 17 bases remained unmatched. The germline CDR1 and CDR2 sequences are MGHRA and YSYEKL. The CDR3 totals 19 residues. The CDR3 nucleotides read TGCGCCAGCAGCCCCGGTAGCTCCGGGACAGGGGGCACTGGGACTGAAGCTTTCTTT. It translates to CASSPGSSGTGGTGTEAFF.

The chain employs TRBV28 and TRBJ2-3, with D perhaps matching TRBD2 (7 bases). V lost 6 bases to trimming and J lost 0 bases, with 19 bases between them. The germline V gene encodes CDR1 MDHEN and CDR2 SYDVKM. The CDR3 contains 17 residues. CDR3 sequence: CASRNGGAWTSTDTQYF. The DNA of the CDR3 is TGTGCCAGCAGAAATGGGGGGGCATGGACTAGCACAGATACGCAGTATTTT.

This clone was seen at least ten times. V usage is TRBV7-2 and J usage is TRBJ1-1; weak D call: TRBD1 (5 bases). V was trimmed by 5 bases and J by 5 bases, leaving 15 bases between them. The CDR3 contains 14 residues. CDR1 and CDR2 (germline): SGHTA, FQGNSA. CDR3 residues: CASSPGRGRTEAFF. The CDR3 DNA is TGTGCCAGCAGCCCAGGGCGGGGAAGGACTGAAGCTTTCTTT.

V and J are TRBV7-9 and TRBJ1-1, with D uncertain. V was pared by 4 bases and J by 1 base, with 13 bases between. The CDR3 spans 15 residues. Germline CDR1 and CDR2: SEHNR and FQNEAQ (reference sequence). The CDR3 region has the DNA TGTGCCAGCAGCTCGGTAGGAGAAAGGAACACTGAAGCTTTCTTT. This sequence encodes CASSSVGERNTEAFF.

J is TRBJ2-5 and V is TRBV5-4; TRBD2 aligns across 15 bases. The CDR3 sequence is 18 residues long. V shed 4 bases and J 5 bases; nucleotides not matched to a gene: 12. Germline CDR1 SGHNT, CDR2 YYREEE (reference sequence). The CDR3 nucleotides read TGTGCCAGCAGCCGCCGGACTAGCGGGGGGGCCGGTGCTGAGACCCAGTACTTC. Translated, it gives CASSRRTSGGAGAETQYF.

V usage is TRBV4-1 and J usage is TRBJ2-7, with TRBD1 matching 10 bases. With V trimmed by 1 base and J by 2 bases, 2 bases remained unmatched. This CDR3 spans 15 amino acids. CDR1 and CDR2 (germline): MGHRA, YSYEKL. The CDR3 nucleotides are TGCGCCAGCAGCCAAGGACAGGGGGCCACCTACGAGCAGTACTTC. Translating it yields CASSQGQGATYEQYF.

Remarks on this clone: This sample includes further DNA sequences coding for the same CDR3. V and J are TRBV6-5 and TRBJ2-7; TRBD2 agrees at 11 bases. Germline-derived CDR1 and CDR2 are MNHEY and SVGAGI. This CDR3 has 14 residues. J gave up 3 bases and V 6 bases, and 4 bases lay outside the gene matches. CDR3 region: CASRSSGGSYEQYF. CDR3 nucleotide sequence: TGTGCCAGCAGGTCTAGCGGGGGGAGCTACGAGCAGTACTTC.

The chain has TRBV10-2 and TRBJ2-3, with D unclear. Looked up from germline, CDR1 is WSHSY and CDR2 is SAAADI. The CDR3 sequence is 15 residues long. V shed 4 bases and J shed 3 bases, with 14 bases lying between them. The CDR3 is CASSVGSRTTDTQYF. CDR3 sequence (DNA): TGCGCCAGCAGTGTGGGCAGCCGCACTACAGATACGCAGTATTTT.

The genes are TRBV4-1 and TRBJ2-3; 8 bases line up with TRBD2. J gave up 2 bases and V 1 base, and 11 bases lay outside the gene matches. Per the germline V gene, CDR1 is MGHRA and CDR2 is YSYEKL. The CDR3 length is 18 residues. CDR3 nucleotide sequence: TGCGCCAGCAGCCAAGTAGGGGCGCGGGGGGCCGACACAGATACGCAGTATTTT. Encoded protein: CASSQVGARGADTDTQYF.

The chain links TRBV6-2 or TRBV6-3 to TRBJ1-2; tentative D call: TRBD1 (5 bases). CDR1 and CDR2 (germline): MNHEY, SVGEGT. Trimming stripped 6 bases from V and 8 bases from J, with 13 bases between. The CDR3 consists of 12 residues. CDR3 loop: CASSSGGEGYTF. Written as DNA, the CDR3 is TGTGCCAGCAGCTCGGGAGGGGAGGGCTACACCTTC.

This rearrangement joins TRBV6-1 to TRBJ1-1; 7 bases map to TRBD1. The J segment lost 0 bases and the V segment lost 4 bases, leaving 5 bases of the junction unmatched. Germline V gene data show CDR1 as MNHNS and CDR2 as SASEGT. This CDR3 contains 15 residues. The DNA for the CDR3 is TGTGCCAGCAGTGTAGCACAGGGGTTGAACACTGAAGCTTTCTTT. Translated, it gives CASSVAQGLNTEAFF.

The chain couples TRBV5-4 to TRBJ1-6, with TRBD1 matching 10 bases. With V trimmed by 4 bases and J by 6 bases, 7 bases remained unmatched. Germline CDR1 is SGHNT and CDR2 is YYREEE (reference sequence). This CDR3 spans 16 amino acids. Here the CDR3 reads CASSQTGTGVNSPLHF. The CDR3 DNA is TGTGCCAGCAGCCAGACCGGGACAGGGGTTAATTCACCCCTCCACTTT.

The chain couples TRBV10-3 to TRBJ2-7; D gene ambiguous. The CDR3 loop spans 13 amino acids. The germline gives CDR1 ENHRY, CDR2 SYGVKD. V lost 2 bases to trimming and J lost 5 bases, with 10 bases between them. In DNA, the CDR3 is TGTGCCATCAGTGAGGAGTATGCGGACGAGCAGTACTTC. Translating it yields CAISEEYADEQYF.

This chain joins TRBV3-1 (or the pseudogene TRBV3-2) and TRBJ1-6, with 8 bases matching TRBD1. CDR1 is LGHDT, CDR2 YNNKEL, per germline (reference sequence). Germline trimming cut 4 bases from V and 9 bases from J; bases unmatched to any gene: 14. This CDR3 has 17 amino acids. The CDR3 bases are TGTGCCAGCAGCCTCCCAGGACAGGGCGCCTTGGCTTCACCCCTCCACTTT. Translation gives CASSLPGQGALASPLHF.

This clone occurred a few times. V and J are TRBV19 and TRBJ2-7, with 10 bases fitting TRBD1. Germline V gives CDR1 LNHDA, CDR2 SQIVND (reference sequence). J lost 6 bases, V lost 4 bases, and 12 bases had no gene match. The CDR3 length is 16 residues. CDR3 in DNA: TGTGCCAGTAGTACCACTTTTGACAGGGGGCTGTCCGAGCAGTACTTC. This codes for CASSTTFDRGLSEQYF.

V usage is TRBV23-1 and J usage is TRBJ2-7; D not resolved. TRBV23-1 belongs to the ORF category, with a function that is uncertain. The CDR3 spans 16 residues. V lost 3 bases to trimming and J lost 3 bases, with 18 bases between them. The CDR3 DNA is TGCGCCAGCAGTCACCATAATACCCGGAGCAGCTACGAGCAGTACTTC. This gives the protein CASSHHNTRSSYEQYF.

V gene TRBV6-5 combines with J gene TRBJ1-1, with D possibly TRBD1 on 6 matching bases. Trimming stripped 6 bases from V and 7 bases from J, with 12 bases between. The length of the CDR3 is 12 residues. In germline, CDR1 is MNHEY, CDR2 SVGAGI. The CDR3 sequence is CASRDSEIEAFF. The CDR3 bases are TGTGCCAGCAGGGACAGCGAAATTGAAGCTTTCTTT.

The gene calls are TRBV5-5 and TRBJ1-4; 8 nucleotides agree with TRBD1. CDR1 is SGHKS, CDR2 YYEKEE, per germline (reference sequence). The CDR3 is 16 residues long. V shed 3 bases and J 4 bases; nucleotides not matched to a gene: 8. In nucleotides, the CDR3 is TGTGCCAGCAGCTGGGAACAGGGGGAGGGTAATGAAAAACTGTTTTTT. This encodes CASSWEQGEGNEKLFF.

Only a few counts were recorded for this clone. The chain recombines TRBV11-2 with TRBJ2-2; the D gene is possibly TRBD1 (5 bases). The CDR3 runs 14 residues. Germline CDR1 is SGHAT and CDR2 is FQNNGV. V lost 0 bases and J 3 bases, leaving 5 bases between the germline ends. CDR3 sequence reads: CASSLDRDTGELFF. The CDR3 nucleotides are TGTGCCAGCAGCTTAGACAGGGACACCGGGGAGCTGTTTTTT.

The chain joins TRBV29-1 to TRBJ1-4; the match to TRBD1 covers 7 bases. Trimming removed 2 bases from V and 16 bases from J; junction bases left unmatched: 10. CDR1 and CDR2 from the germline V gene are SQVTM and ANQGSEA. The CDR3 loop spans 12 amino acids. CDR3 residues: CSVESGRGHRFF. In DNA form, the CDR3 reads TGCAGCGTTGAATCGGGAAGGGGGCATCGGTTTTTT.